The clone carrying this TCR beta chain appeared many times. Its antigen remains unidentified. Donors uniformly comprised healthy Caucasians. It was template switching that added a universal primer site, and there were unique molecular identifiers on the cDNA. Each CDR3 protein is one row after TCRdb ran MiXCR on the 5' RACE reads. The data show some 97,000 distinct CDR3 sequences, 5.9% seen once. V trimming: 4 bases; J trimming: 10 bases; junction bases outside the gene matches: 12. The CDR3 loop spans 14 amino acids. CDR1 and CDR2 (germline): SEHNR, FQNEAQ (reference sequence). The sample originates from a study of identical twins. Study-wide results and limits: In cord blood, abundant beta clonotypes had fewer insertions; memory showed no trend.

The receptor comes from a woman aged 45-65 years in good health. V gene TRBV7-9 combines with J gene TRBJ1-1, with 7 positions matching TRBD1. The source material was memory T cells sorted from blood. CDR3 sequence: CASSWGQILSGAFF. CDR3 coding DNA: TGTGCCAGCAGCTGGGGACAGATCCTAAGCGGAGCTTTCTTT.